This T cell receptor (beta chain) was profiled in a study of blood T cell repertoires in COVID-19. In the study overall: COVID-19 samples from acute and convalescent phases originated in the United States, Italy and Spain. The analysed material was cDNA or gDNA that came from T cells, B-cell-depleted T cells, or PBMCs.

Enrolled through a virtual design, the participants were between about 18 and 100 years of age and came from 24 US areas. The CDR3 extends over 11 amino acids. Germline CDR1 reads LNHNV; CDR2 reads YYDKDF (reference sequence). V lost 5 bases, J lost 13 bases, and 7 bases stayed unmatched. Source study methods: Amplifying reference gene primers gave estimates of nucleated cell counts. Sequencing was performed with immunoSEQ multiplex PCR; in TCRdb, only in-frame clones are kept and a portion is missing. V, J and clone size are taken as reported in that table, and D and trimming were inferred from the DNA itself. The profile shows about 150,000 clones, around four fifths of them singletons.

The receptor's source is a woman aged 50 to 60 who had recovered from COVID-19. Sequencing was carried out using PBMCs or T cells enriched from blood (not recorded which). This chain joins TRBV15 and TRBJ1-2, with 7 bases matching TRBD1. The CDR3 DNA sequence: TGTGCCACCAGCGAGGGGGACAGCTTCACCTTC. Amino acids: CATSEGDSFTF.